This T cell receptor (beta chain) was sequenced in a study of cytomegalovirus exposure and HLA in healthy donors. V shed 6 bases, J shed 5 bases, and the junction held 7 bases outside the gene matches. Germline CDR1 and CDR2: GTSNPN and SVGIG (reference sequence). The length of the CDR3 is 13 residues. The primer mix had 60 Vbeta and 13 Jbeta primers. Profiling relied on immunoSEQ multiplex PCR, and the TCRdb table lists in-frame clones only, not all of them. This table holds around 150,000 clones, about three quarters found once. With regard to this clone: The antigen is unknown.

Broader study findings: Among TCR beta chains, those listed as cytomegalovirus-associated numbered around 180. According to a later analysis, most TCR beta chains associated with CMV appeared HLA-restricted. Highly shared sequence variants in one cluster were likely a sequencing artifact.

The clonotype was recovered from a young man in good health and CMV-seronegative. The chain carries TRBV30 and TRBJ1-2, with 9 bases lining up with TRBD1. Material: PBMCs. The CDR3, as DNA: TGTGCCTGTCCGGGACAGGGTTTGTATGGCTACACCTTC. Encoded protein: CACPGQGLYGYTF.